Following are 18 T cell receptor beta chains from one sample sequenced in a study of T cells after yellow fever vaccination. Using its own MiXCR run on the 5' RACE reads, TCRdb lists one record per CDR3 protein. The sample carries 550,000 or so distinct CDR3 sequences, about 19% recorded once. The sample in question was PBMCs, obtained 15 days after the yellow fever booster vaccination. The receptors originated from a man in his thirties or forties who received the YFV17D yellow fever vaccine.

This clonotype was observed a handful of times. CDR3 sequence reads: CASSRTGRSYNEQFF. The CDR3 DNA reads TGTGCCAGCAGCAGAACCGGGAGATCCTACAATGAGCAGTTCTTC. The gene calls are TRBV21-1 and TRBJ2-1. TRBV21-1 counts as a pseudogene. CDR3 length: 15 residues.

The CDR3 spells CASSSGLADVTETQYF. In nucleotides, the CDR3 is TGTGCCAGCAGCTCCGGACTAGCGGACGTAACAGAGACCCAGTACTTC. V usage is TRBV9 and J usage is TRBJ2-5; 10 bases are a match to TRBD2. This CDR3 is built from 16 residues. V trimming: 4 bases; J trimming: 4 bases; junction bases outside the gene matches: 10. Germline lookup yields CDR1 SGDLS and CDR2 YYNGEE. Full variable domain (missing parts from reference TRBV9 and TRBJ2-5): DSGVTQTPKHLITATGQRVTLRCSPRSGDLSVYWYQQSLDQGLQFLIQYYNGEERAKGNILERFSAQQFPDLHSELNLSSLELGDSALYFCASSSGLADVTETQYFGPGTRLLVL.

The rearrangement links TRBV9 to TRBJ1-2; TRBD1 might be the D (5 bases). Trimming removed 3 bases at V and 0 bases at J, with 12 bases between. CDR1 and CDR2 from the germline V gene are SGDLS and YYNGEE. This CDR3 has 15 residues. CDR3 sequence reads: CASSAGILANYGYTF. Here the CDR3 DNA reads TGTGCCAGCAGCGCAGGGATCTTAGCTAACTATGGCTACACCTTC.

This clonotype was detected a few times. The chain combines TRBV20-1 with TRBJ2-1; 7 bases agree with TRBD2. This CDR3 comprises 19 residues. Germline V gene lookup returns CDR1 DFQATT and CDR2 SNEGSKA (reference sequence). The J segment lost 5 bases and the V segment lost 5 bases, leaving 24 bases of the junction unmatched. The CDR3 here is CSAAPLPSGVALSDNEQFF. The CDR3 bases are TGCAGTGCTGCCCCTTTACCTAGCGGAGTGGCCCTCTCGGACAATGAGCAGTTCTTC.

The chain combines TRBV27 with TRBJ2-1; D gene ambiguous. V shed 5 bases and J shed 7 bases, with 15 bases lying between them. The CDR3 spans 14 residues. Per the germline V gene, CDR1 is MNHEY and CDR2 is SMNVEV (reference sequence). CDR3 sequence: CASSLPGPGNEQFF. The CDR3 nucleotides are TGTGCCAGCAGTCTCCCGGGCCCTGGGAATGAGCAGTTCTTC.

The chain carries TRBV28 and TRBJ2-2; 9 positions agree with TRBD2. Germline trimming cut 6 bases from V and 5 bases from J; bases unmatched to any gene: 7. The CDR3 totals 15 residues. Germline assignment: CDR1 MDHEN and CDR2 SYDVKM. CDR3 protein: CASSRAGGRTGELFF. The CDR3 region has the DNA TGTGCCAGCAGCAGAGCGGGAGGACGTACCGGGGAGCTGTTTTTT. Full variable domain (rest looked up from reference TRBV28 and TRBJ2-2): DVKVTQSSRYLVKRTGEKVFLECVQDMDHENMFWYRQDPGLGLRLIYFSYDVKMKEKGDIPEGYSVSREKKERFSLILESASTNQTSMYLCASSRAGGRTGELFFGEGSRLTVL.

This clonotype was seen a few times. CDR3 residues: CASTARPAYEQYF. In nucleotides, the CDR3 is TGTGCCAGCACCGCCCGGCCGGCCTACGAGCAGTACTTC. The V call is TRBV28, the J call TRBJ2-7; D remains unclear. Germline V lookup: CDR1 MDHEN, CDR2 SYDVKM. The CDR3 is 13 amino acids. V lost 7 bases and J 2 bases, leaving 12 bases between the germline ends.

This clonotype has only a few counts. This chain links TRBV2 with TRBJ1-5; TRBD1 is a possible D gene (6 bases). This CDR3 has 15 amino acids. Trimming cost V 5 bases and J 5 bases, with 16 bases left between them. The germline V gene has CDR1 SNHLY and CDR2 FYNNEI. CDR3 in amino acids: CASSPFGGADQPQHF. CDR3 DNA: TGTGCCAGCAGTCCTTTCGGGGGGGCAGATCAGCCCCAGCATTTT.

Notes on this clonotype: An end of the junction differs from the germline gene, which may be a read error. The chain couples TRBV5-1 to TRBJ2-7, with D maybe TRBD1 (5 bases). CDR3 length: 16 amino acids. Germline V CDR1 and CDR2: SGHRS, YFSETQ. The CDR3 DNA sequence: TGCGCCAGCAGCGACTCGTATGTGGGGCAATCCTACGAGAAGTACTTC. Encoded protein: CASSDSYVGQSYEKYF.

This clonotype was counted between two and nine times. The rearrangement uses TRBV25-1 and TRBJ2-1; D is uncertain. CDR1 is MGHDK and CDR2 is SYGVNS in the germline V gene. The ends were cut back, 8 bases at V and 0 bases at J, with 14 bases in the middle. The CDR3 is 15 residues long. The CDR3 loop reads CASQNGSSSYNEQFF. The CDR3 bases are TGTGCCAGCCAAAACGGAAGTAGCTCCTACAATGAGCAGTTCTTC.

The rearrangement joins TRBV12-3 or TRBV12-4 to TRBJ2-3, with 8 bases lining up with TRBD2. The CDR3 covers 17 residues. V shed 2 bases and J 4 bases; nucleotides not matched to a gene: 11. The CDR3 DNA reads as TGTGCCAGCAGTTTACTCAGGACTAGCTATTTGGCAGATACGCAGTATTTT. Translated: CASSLLRTSYLADTQYF.

This chain's CDR3 is CASSWLAGVPNEQYF. In DNA form, the CDR3 reads TGTGCCAGCAGCTGGCTAGCGGGAGTACCCAACGAGCAGTACTTC. The rearrangement uses TRBV7-2 and TRBJ2-7; 10 bases are a match to TRBD2. CDR1 SGHTA and CDR2 FQGNSA come from the germline V gene. Unmatched junction bases numbered 8, after V lost 4 bases and J lost 5 bases. This CDR3 comprises 15 residues.

This chain connects TRBV19 to TRBJ2-2; TRBD2 is a possible D gene (5 bases). The ends were cut back, 10 bases at V and 3 bases at J, with 12 bases in the middle. This CDR3 comprises 13 residues. The germline gives CDR1 LNHDA, CDR2 SQIVND (reference sequence). The CDR3: CATHRGYTGELFF. The CDR3 DNA reads as TGTGCCACTCATCGAGGGTACACCGGGGAGCTGTTTTTT.

This clonotype was found a few times. The chain uses TRBV7-9 and TRBJ2-3; tentatively, D is TRBD2 (5 bases). The CDR3 loop spans 14 amino acids. V was cut by 5 bases and J by 6 bases, with 15 bases left in between. Germline V gene lookup returns CDR1 SEHNR and CDR2 FQNEAQ (reference sequence). The CDR3 region has the DNA TGTGCCAGCAGCGAAGGAGGATTCAGTGATACGCAGTATTTT. Amino acid sequence: CASSEGGFSDTQYF.

The chain joins TRBV4-3 to TRBJ2-3; D call uncertain. V was pared by 4 bases and J by 2 bases, with 16 bases between. In germline, CDR1 is LGHNA, CDR2 YSLEER. The CDR3 loop spans 16 amino acids. This CDR3 is CASSRIGGPNTDTQYF. The CDR3 bases are TGCGCCAGCAGCCGGATAGGTGGACCCAACACAGATACGCAGTATTTT.

This clonotype occurred a few times. The J gene is TRBJ2-1, the V gene TRBV7-9; TRBD1 might be the D (5 bases). The CDR3 spans 15 residues. Trimming stripped 0 bases from V and 7 bases from J, with 13 bases between. CDR1 and CDR2 from the germline V gene are SEHNR and FQNEAQ (reference sequence). The CDR3 nucleotides read TGTGCCAGCAGCTTAGCGCCCAGGGCCAGGAATGAGCAGTTCTTC. It encodes CASSLAPRARNEQFF.

For this clonotype: One end of the junction fails to match germline, which may point to a read error. This chain uses TRBV12-3 or TRBV12-4 with TRBJ2-5, with 8 bases identical to TRBD2. The CDR3 runs to 13 residues. The CDR3 sequence: CASSETRSGTREF. CDR3 nucleotide sequence: TGTGCCAGCAGTGAGACCCGGTCGGGGACTAGAGAATTC.

CDR3 bases: TGTGCCTGGAGTCCCGTCCTCGCGGAGACCCAGTACTTC. Residues: CAWSPVLAETQYF. The gene calls are TRBV30 and TRBJ2-5; D is uncertain. Trimming removed 2 bases from V and 5 bases from J, with 12 bases in between. This CDR3 is 13 amino acids long. Germline V gives CDR1 GTSNPN, CDR2 SVGIG (reference sequence). The full variable domain, its missing parts supplied by reference TRBV30 and TRBJ2-5, is SQTIHQWPATLVQPVGSPLSLECTVEGTSNPNLYWYRQAAGRGLQLLFYSVGIGQISSEVPQNLSASRPQDRQFILSSKKLLLSDSGFYLCAWSPVLAETQYFGPGTRLLVL.